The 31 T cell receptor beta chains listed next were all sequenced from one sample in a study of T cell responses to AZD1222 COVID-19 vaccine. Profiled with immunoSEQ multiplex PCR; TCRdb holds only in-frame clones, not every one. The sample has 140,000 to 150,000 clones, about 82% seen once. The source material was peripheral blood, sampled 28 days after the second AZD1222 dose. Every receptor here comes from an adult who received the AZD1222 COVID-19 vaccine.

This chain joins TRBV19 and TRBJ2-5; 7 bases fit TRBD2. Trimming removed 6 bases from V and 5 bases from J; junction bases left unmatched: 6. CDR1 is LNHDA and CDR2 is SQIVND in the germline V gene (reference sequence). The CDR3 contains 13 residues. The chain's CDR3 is CASRPTAGETQYF. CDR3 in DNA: TGTGCCAGTAGGCCGACAGCGGGGGAGACCCAGTACTTC.

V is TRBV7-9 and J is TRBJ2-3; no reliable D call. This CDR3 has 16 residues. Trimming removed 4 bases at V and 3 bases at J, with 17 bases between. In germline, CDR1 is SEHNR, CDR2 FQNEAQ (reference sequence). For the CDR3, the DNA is TGTGCCAGCAGCTCGTTTCAGGTATGGCCGACAGATACGCAGTATTTT. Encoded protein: CASSSFQVWPTDTQYF.

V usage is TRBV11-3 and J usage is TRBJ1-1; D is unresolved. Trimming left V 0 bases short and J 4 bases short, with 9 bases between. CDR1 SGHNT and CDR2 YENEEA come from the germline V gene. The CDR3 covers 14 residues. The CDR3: CASSLDYYSTEAFF. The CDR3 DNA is TGTGCCAGCAGCTTAGATTATTACAGCACTGAAGCTTTCTTT.

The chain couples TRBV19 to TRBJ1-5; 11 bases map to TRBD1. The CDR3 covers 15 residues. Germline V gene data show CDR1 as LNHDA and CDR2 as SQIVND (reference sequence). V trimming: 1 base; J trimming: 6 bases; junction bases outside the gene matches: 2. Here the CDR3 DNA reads TGTGCCAGTAGTATAGGGACAGGGGGCCGTCAGCCCCAGCATTTT. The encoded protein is CASSIGTGGRQPQHF.

CDR3 nucleotide sequence: TGTGCCAGCAGCCCCGAGAACGTCAACCCGCGAACTCCCTACGAGCAGTACTTC. Encoded protein: CASSPENVNPRTPYEQYF. This chain links TRBV11-2 with TRBJ2-7; D gene unclear. Deletions cut 5 bases from V and 2 bases from J, with 25 bases between. CDR1 and CDR2 from the germline V gene are SGHAT and FQNNGV. This CDR3 comprises 18 residues.

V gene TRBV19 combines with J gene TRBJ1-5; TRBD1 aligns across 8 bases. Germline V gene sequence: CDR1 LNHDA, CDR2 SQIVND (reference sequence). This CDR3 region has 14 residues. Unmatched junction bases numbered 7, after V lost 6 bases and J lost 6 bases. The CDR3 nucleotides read TGTGCCAGTAGGTCGACAGGGGAGGGTCAGCCCCAGCATTTT. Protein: CASRSTGEGQPQHF.

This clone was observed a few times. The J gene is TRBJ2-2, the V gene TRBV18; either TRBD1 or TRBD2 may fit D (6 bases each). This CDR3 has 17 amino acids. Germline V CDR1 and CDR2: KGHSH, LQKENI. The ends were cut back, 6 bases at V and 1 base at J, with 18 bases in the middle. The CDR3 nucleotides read TGTGCCAGCTCCCAAAGGGGGGCGGCCCTGAACACCGGGGAGCTGTTTTTT. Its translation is CASSQRGAALNTGELFF.

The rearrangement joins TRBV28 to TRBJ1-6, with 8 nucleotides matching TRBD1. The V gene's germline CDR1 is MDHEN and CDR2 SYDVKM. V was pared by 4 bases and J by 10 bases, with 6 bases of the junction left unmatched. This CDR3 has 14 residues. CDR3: CASSSDRDASPLHF. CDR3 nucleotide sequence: TGTGCCAGCAGTTCGGACAGGGATGCCTCACCCCTCCACTTT.

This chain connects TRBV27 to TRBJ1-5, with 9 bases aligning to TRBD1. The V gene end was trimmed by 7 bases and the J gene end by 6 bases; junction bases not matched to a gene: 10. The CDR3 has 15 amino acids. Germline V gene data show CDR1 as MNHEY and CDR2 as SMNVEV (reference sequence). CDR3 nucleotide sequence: TGTGCCAGCACCTTAACAGGGGGCGGCGGTCAGCCCCAGCATTTT. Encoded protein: CASTLTGGGGQPQHF.

CDR3 bases: TGTGCCAGCAGCCAAGGGTTCTCGACGAATGGCTACACCTTC. Residues: CASSQGFSTNGYTF. V is TRBV4-2 and J is TRBJ1-2; D not certain. Trimming left V 1 base short and J 6 bases short, with 12 bases between. The CDR3 loop spans 14 amino acids. Germline V gene data show CDR1 as LGHNA and CDR2 as YNFKEQ.

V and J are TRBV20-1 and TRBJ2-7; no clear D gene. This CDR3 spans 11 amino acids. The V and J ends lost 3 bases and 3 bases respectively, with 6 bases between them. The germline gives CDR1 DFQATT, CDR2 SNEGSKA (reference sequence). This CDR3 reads CSASSVYEQYF. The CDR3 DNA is TGCAGTGCTAGCTCGGTCTACGAGCAGTACTTC.

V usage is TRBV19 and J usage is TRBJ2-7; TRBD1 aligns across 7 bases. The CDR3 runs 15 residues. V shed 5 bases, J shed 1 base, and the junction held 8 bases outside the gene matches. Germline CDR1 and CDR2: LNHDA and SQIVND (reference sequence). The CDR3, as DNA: TGTGCCAGTAGTTGGTCCGGGACAGAGTCCTACGAGCAGTACTTC. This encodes CASSWSGTESYEQYF.

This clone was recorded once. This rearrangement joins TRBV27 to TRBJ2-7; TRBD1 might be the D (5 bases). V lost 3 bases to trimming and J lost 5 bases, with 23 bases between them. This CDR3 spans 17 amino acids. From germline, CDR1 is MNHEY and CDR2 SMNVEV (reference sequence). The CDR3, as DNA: TGTGCCAGCAGTTTTTACTTCCTTCCCGCGGACATAAACGAGCAGTACTTC. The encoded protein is CASSFYFLPADINEQYF.

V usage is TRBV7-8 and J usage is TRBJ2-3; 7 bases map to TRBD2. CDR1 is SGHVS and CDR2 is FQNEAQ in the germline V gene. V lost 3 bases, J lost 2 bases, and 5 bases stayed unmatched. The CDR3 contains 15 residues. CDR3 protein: CASSFRLADTDTQYF. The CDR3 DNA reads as TGTGCCAGCAGCTTCCGACTAGCCGACACAGATACGCAGTATTTT.

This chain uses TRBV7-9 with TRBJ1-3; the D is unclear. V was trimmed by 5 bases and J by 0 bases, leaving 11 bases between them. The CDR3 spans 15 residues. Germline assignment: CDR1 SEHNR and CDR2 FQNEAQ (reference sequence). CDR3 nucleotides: TGTGCCAGCAGCCCTGGGGAGGTCTCTGGAAACACCATATATTTT. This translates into CASSPGEVSGNTIYF.

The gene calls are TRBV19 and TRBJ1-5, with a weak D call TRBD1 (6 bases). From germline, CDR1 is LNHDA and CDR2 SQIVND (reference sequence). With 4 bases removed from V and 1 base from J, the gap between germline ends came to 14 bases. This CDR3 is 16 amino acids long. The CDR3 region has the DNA TGTGCCAGTAGTACGTACGGACAGATGAGCAATCAGCCCCAGCATTTT. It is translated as CASSTYGQMSNQPQHF.

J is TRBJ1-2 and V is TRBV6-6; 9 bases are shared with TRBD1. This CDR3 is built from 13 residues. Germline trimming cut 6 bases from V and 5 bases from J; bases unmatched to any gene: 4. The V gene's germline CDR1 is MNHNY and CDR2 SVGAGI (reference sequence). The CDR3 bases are TGTGCCAGCAGCCCAGACAGGGGGTATGGCTACACCTTC. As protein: CASSPDRGYGYTF.

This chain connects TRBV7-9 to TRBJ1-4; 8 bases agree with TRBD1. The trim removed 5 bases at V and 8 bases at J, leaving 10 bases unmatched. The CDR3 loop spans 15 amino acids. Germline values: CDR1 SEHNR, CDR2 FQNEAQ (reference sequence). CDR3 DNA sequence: TGTGCCAGCAGCACGACCGGGACAGGCCAAGAAAAACTGTTTTTT. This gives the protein CASSTTGTGQEKLFF.

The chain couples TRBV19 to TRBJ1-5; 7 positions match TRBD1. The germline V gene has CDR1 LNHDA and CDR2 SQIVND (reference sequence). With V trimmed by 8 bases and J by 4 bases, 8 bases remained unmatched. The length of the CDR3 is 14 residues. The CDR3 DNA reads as TGTGCCAGTCGGGACAGCAGTTTTAATCAGCCCCAGCATTTT. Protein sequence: CASRDSSFNQPQHF.

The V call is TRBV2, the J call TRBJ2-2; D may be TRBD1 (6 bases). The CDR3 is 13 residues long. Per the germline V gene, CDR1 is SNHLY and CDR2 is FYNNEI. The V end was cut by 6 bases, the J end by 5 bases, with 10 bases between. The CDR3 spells CASRGAETGELFF. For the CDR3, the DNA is TGTGCCAGCAGGGGGGCGGAGACCGGGGAGCTGTTTTTT.

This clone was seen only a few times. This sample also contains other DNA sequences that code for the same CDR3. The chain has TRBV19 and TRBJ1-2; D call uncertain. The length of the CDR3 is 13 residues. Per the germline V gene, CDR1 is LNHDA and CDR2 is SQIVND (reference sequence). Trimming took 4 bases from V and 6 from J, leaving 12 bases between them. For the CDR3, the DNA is TGTGCCAGTAGTACCTGGACGGGAGATGGCTACACCTTC. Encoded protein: CASSTWTGDGYTF.

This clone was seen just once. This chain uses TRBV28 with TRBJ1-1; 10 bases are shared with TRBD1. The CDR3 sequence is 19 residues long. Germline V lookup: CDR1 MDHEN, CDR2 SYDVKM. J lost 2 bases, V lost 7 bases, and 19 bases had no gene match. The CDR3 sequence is CASIMGDRGRPAYNTEAFF. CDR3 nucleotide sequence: TGTGCCAGCATCATGGGGGACAGGGGAAGACCCGCTTATAACACTGAAGCTTTCTTT. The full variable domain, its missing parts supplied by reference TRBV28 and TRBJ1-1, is DVKVTQSSRYLVKRTGEKVFLECVQDMDHENMFWYRQDPGLGLRLIYFSYDVKMKEKGDIPEGYSVSREKKERFSLILESASTNQTSMYLCASIMGDRGRPAYNTEAFFGQGTRLTVV.

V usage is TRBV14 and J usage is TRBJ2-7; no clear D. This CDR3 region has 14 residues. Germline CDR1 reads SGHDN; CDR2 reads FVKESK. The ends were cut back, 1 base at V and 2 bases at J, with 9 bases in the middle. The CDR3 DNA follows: TGTGCCAGCAGCCAAGCCCCCGGGCCCTACGAGCAGTACTTC. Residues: CASSQAPGPYEQYF.

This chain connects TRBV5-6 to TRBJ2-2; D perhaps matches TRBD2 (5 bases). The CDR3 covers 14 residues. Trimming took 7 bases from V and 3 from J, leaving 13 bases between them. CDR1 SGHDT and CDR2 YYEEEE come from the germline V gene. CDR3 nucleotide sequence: TGTGCCAGCGCGGGCGTTAGTGACACCGGGGAGCTGTTTTTT. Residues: CASAGVSDTGELFF.

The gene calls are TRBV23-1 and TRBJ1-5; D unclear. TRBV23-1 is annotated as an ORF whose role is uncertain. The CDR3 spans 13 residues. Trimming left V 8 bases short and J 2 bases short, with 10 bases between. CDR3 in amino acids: CASFRPGNQPQHF. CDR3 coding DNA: TGCGCCAGCTTTCGGCCGGGCAATCAGCCCCAGCATTTT.

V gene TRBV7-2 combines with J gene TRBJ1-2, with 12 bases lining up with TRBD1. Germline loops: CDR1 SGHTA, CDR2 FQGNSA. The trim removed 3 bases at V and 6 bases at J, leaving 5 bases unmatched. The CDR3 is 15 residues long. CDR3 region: CASSFPGQGAHGYTF. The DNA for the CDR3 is TGTGCCAGCAGCTTTCCGGGACAGGGGGCACATGGCTACACCTTC. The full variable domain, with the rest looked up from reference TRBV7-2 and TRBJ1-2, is GAGVSQSPSNKVTEKGKDVELRCDPISGHTALYWYRQSLGQGLEFLIYFQGNSAPDKSGLPSDRFSAERTGGSVSTLTIQRTQQEDSAVYLCASSFPGQGAHGYTFGSGTRLTVV.

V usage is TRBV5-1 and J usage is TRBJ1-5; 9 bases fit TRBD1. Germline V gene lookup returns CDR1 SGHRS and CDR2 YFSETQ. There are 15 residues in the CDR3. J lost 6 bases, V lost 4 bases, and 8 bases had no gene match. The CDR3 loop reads CASSPGQGYGQPQHF. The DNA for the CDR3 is TGCGCCAGCAGCCCGGGACAGGGATACGGTCAGCCCCAGCATTTT. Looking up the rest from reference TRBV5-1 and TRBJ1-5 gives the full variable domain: KAGVTQTPRYLIKTRGQQVTLSCSPISGHRSVSWYQQTPGQGLQFLFEYFSETQRNKGNFPGRFSGRQFSNSRSEMNVSTLELGDSALYLCASSPGQGYGQPQHFGDGTRLSIL.

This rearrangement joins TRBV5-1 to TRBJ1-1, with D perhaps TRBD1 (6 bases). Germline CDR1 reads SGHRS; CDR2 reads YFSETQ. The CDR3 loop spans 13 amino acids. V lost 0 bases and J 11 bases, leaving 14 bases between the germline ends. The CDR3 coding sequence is TGCGCCAGCAGCTTGGAGGGGGGACGACGCGCTTTCTTT. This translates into CASSLEGGRRAFF.

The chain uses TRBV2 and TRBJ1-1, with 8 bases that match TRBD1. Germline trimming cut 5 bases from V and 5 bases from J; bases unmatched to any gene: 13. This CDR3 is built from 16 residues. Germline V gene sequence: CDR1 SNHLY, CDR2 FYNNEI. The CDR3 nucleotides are TGTGCCAGCAGTCCTTGGGGTGGACAGGGTGGGACTGAAGCTTTCTTT. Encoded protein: CASSPWGGQGGTEAFF.

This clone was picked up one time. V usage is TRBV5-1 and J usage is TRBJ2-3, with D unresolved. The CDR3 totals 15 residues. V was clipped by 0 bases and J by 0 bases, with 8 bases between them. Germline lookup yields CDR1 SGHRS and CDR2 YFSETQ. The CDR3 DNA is TGCGCCAGCAGCTTGGATCCAGCGAGCACAGATACGCAGTATTTT. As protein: CASSLDPASTDTQYF.

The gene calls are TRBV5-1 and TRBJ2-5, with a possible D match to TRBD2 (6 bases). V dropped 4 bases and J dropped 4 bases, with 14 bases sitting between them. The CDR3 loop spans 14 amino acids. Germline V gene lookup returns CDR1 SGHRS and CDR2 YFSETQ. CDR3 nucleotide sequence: TGCGCCAGCAGCCCGATCGGGCGGGGAGAGACCCAGTACTTC. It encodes CASSPIGRGETQYF.